This passage covers 14 T cell receptor beta chains from one sample sequenced in a study of shared clonotypes between healthy human individuals. CD45RO-negative CD8 cells positively selected for CCR7 made up the naive population, which excluded terminally differentiated effector memory CD45RA+ cells. TCRdb's table, derived via immunoSEQ multiplex PCR, lists solely in-frame clones and lacks some. The profile covers about 2 million clones, with over 85% appearing a single time and approximately 1% taken by the ten largest. The sequenced material came from naive CD8+ T cells sorted from blood. Receptors originate from a man between 18 and 29 years old in good health.

On this clone itself: Additional DNA sequences in this sample encode the identical CDR3. J is TRBJ1-1 and V is TRBV27; D uncertain. Germline loops: CDR1 MNHEY, CDR2 SMNVEV (reference sequence). This CDR3 has 12 residues. V lost 4 bases, J lost 4 bases, and 7 bases lay in between. CDR3 protein: CASSSRGTEAFF. The CDR3 nucleotides are TGTGCCAGCAGTTCACGCGGCACTGAAGCTTTCTTT.

This chain joins TRBV4-1 and TRBJ1-1, with D unresolved. Per germline, CDR1 MGHRA and CDR2 YSYEKL. This CDR3 spans 14 amino acids. The V gene lost 0 bases and the J gene lost 8 bases, with 13 bases spanning the gap. CDR3 bases: TGCGCCAGCAGCCAAGAGCAAGAGGGAACGGAAGCTTTCTTT. Protein sequence: CASSQEQEGTEAFF.

V gene TRBV7-2 combines with J gene TRBJ2-7; no definite D call. The CDR3 extends over 15 amino acids. Germline CDR1 is SGHTA and CDR2 is FQGNSA. The V end was cut by 1 base, the J end by 3 bases, with 13 bases between. The CDR3 nucleotides read TGTGCCAGCAGCTTAGTACGGGCCCTATACTACGAGCAGTACTTC. It encodes CASSLVRALYYEQYF.

The rearrangement uses TRBV5-1 and TRBJ2-3; 12 bases map to TRBD2. V dropped 0 bases and J dropped 2; count of bases not matched to a gene: 7. The germline CDR1 and CDR2 sequences are SGHRS and YFSETQ. The CDR3 is 18 amino acids. CDR3 loop: CASSLASGRAGFTDTQYF. For the CDR3, the DNA is TGCGCCAGCAGCTTGGCTAGCGGGAGGGCCGGTTTCACAGATACGCAGTATTTT.

This sequence joins TRBV7-9 and TRBJ2-1, with 11 bases lining up with TRBD2. This CDR3 comprises 16 residues. Germline V gives CDR1 SEHNR, CDR2 FQNEAQ (reference sequence). V gave up 5 bases and J gave up 3 bases; unmatched junction bases: 6. The CDR3 nucleotides are TGTGCCAGCAGCCCCGCGGGGACTAGCGGCTACAATGAGCAGTTCTTC. Translating gives CASSPAGTSGYNEQFF.

The CDR3 DNA reads TGTGCCAGCAGTTCCCTACTAGCGGGCCCGAGCTCCTACGAGCAGTACTTC. Encoded protein: CASSSLLAGPSSYEQYF. The V gene is TRBV28, the J gene TRBJ2-7; TRBD2 matches at 9 bases. This CDR3 is built from 17 residues. Germline V CDR1 and CDR2: MDHEN, SYDVKM. Unmatched junction bases numbered 10, after V lost 4 bases and J lost 0 bases. Looking up the rest from reference TRBV28 and TRBJ2-7 gives the full variable domain: DVKVTQSSRYLVKRTGEKVFLECVQDMDHENMFWYRQDPGLGLRLIYFSYDVKMKEKGDIPEGYSVSREKKERFSLILESASTNQTSMYLCASSSLLAGPSSYEQYFGPGTRLTVT.

The rearrangement joins TRBV6-6 to TRBJ1-5, with D hard to call. The germline V and J ends were trimmed by 0 bases and 6 bases, with 12 bases remaining between them. The germline V gene encodes CDR1 MNHNY and CDR2 SVGAGI (reference sequence). The CDR3 runs to 15 residues. In DNA, the CDR3 is TGTGCCAGCAGTTACTCGGAGGGCTTTAGTCAGCCCCAGCATTTT. Translating it yields CASSYSEGFSQPQHF.

Only a few counts were recorded for this clone. A junction boundary mismatches the germline segment, possibly from a read error. The V call is TRBV10-3, the J call TRBJ2-7; 7 bases match TRBD2. This CDR3 spans 13 amino acids. Per the germline V gene, CDR1 is ENHRY and CDR2 is SYGVKD. The CDR3 nucleotides read TGTGCCATCACTGAGGGAGGGCTTTACGAGCAGTACTTC. This sequence encodes CAITEGGLYEQYF.

V usage is TRBV27 and J usage is TRBJ2-7; 9 nucleotides line up with TRBD2. CDR3 length: 16 amino acids. V lost 3 bases, J lost 3 bases, and 9 bases stayed unmatched. The germline V gene has CDR1 MNHEY and CDR2 SMNVEV (reference sequence). The CDR3 nucleotides read TGTGCCAGCAGTTTCTCGGCGGGGGGGTGGAGCTACGAGCAGTACTTC. Translation gives CASSFSAGGWSYEQYF.

This chain links TRBV6-5 with TRBJ2-2, with D perhaps TRBD1 or TRBD2 (5 bases each). Germline V gives CDR1 MNHEY, CDR2 SVGAGI. Trimming took 2 bases from V and 8 from J, leaving 12 bases between them. The CDR3 is made up of 14 amino acids. CDR3 loop: CASSYVWDGGELFF. As DNA, the CDR3 is TGTGCCAGCAGTTACGTGTGGGACGGTGGGGAGCTGTTTTTT.

This clone is a singleton in its sample. The J gene is TRBJ2-7, the V gene TRBV18, with D possibly being TRBD1 or TRBD2 (5 bases each). Germline-derived CDR1 and CDR2 are KGHSH and LQKENI. This CDR3 region has 16 residues. Trimming left V 3 bases short and J 2 bases short, with 17 bases between. CDR3 nucleotide sequence: TGTGCCAGCTCACCTATCAGGGACGGTGATCCCTACGAGCAGTACTTC. This encodes CASSPIRDGDPYEQYF. Complete variable domain (other parts from reference TRBV18 and TRBJ2-7): NAGVMQNPRHLVRRRGQEARLRCSPMKGHSHVYWYRQLPEEGLKFMVYLQKENIIDESGMPKERFSAEFPKEGPSILRIQQVVRGDSAAYFCASSPIRDGDPYEQYFGPGTRLTVT.

The chain recombines TRBV6-5 with TRBJ2-7, with D possibly being TRBD1 (5 bases). V lost 0 bases, J lost 6 bases, and 15 bases lay in between. In germline, CDR1 is MNHEY, CDR2 SVGAGI. The CDR3 length is 15 residues. For the CDR3, the DNA is TGTGCCAGCAGTTACTCAACCCAGGGTCTCTGCGAGCAGTACTTC. Residues: CASSYSTQGLCEQYF.

The chain links TRBV7-9 to TRBJ2-7, with no clear D. Germline V gene data show CDR1 as SEHNR and CDR2 as FQNEAQ (reference sequence). Trimming took off 1 base at V and 2 bases at J, with 18 bases between the two ends. The CDR3 extends over 17 amino acids. CDR3 bases: TGTGCCAGCAGCTTAGATTTTATGACGGGCGATCCCTACGAGCAGTACTTC. Its translation is CASSLDFMTGDPYEQYF.

This clone appeared a single time. The rearrangement joins TRBV27 to TRBJ1-5; TRBD1 agrees at 8 bases. Germline assignment: CDR1 MNHEY and CDR2 SMNVEV (reference sequence). The ends lost 4 bases at V and 6 bases at J; junction bases unmatched: 5. CDR3 size: 14 residues. The CDR3 bases are TGTGCCAGCAGTTCACTGACAGGGGCTCAGCCCCAGCATTTT. This sequence encodes CASSSLTGAQPQHF.